This is a list of T cell receptor beta chains from one sample in a study of blood T cell repertoires in COVID-19. Generated by immunoSEQ multiplex PCR, the TCRdb table keeps only in-frame clones and is missing some. The sample has over 120,000 clones; around 87% are singletons. The material sequenced was PBMCs or T cells enriched from blood (not recorded which). The receptors derive from a man aged 55 to 70 who had recovered from COVID-19. CDR3s include the opening cysteine and the closing phenylalanine or tryptophan. The order of the fields is J gene, V gene, clone size, D gene, CDR3 DNA, CDR3 protein. A D gene is named only where the DNA matches it firmly. Only part of the rows carry a size: once, few, many, or a class if the clone is expanded.

>TRBJ2-5|TRBV5-1|.|TRBD2
TGCGCCAGCAGCGGGGGACTACCGCAAGAGACCCAGTACTTC
CASSGGLPQETQYF
>TRBJ1-3|TRBV7-9|.|TRBD1
TGTGCCAGCAGCACCTACGGGACAGTCTCTGGAAACACCATATATTTT
CASSTYGTVSGNTIYF
>TRBJ2-1|TRBV30|.|TRBD1
TGTGCCTGGAGTGCGACAGGGGTCAATGAGCAGTTCTTC
CAWSATGVNEQFF
>TRBJ2-7|TRBV5-1|.|.
TGCGCCAGCAGCTTCGGCCCACGCACGGGCTCCTACGAGCAGTACTTC
CASSFGPRTGSYEQYF
>TRBJ2-1|TRBV2|.|.
TGTGCCAGCAGTGAAGGCGGGGGCTGGAATGAGCAGTTCTTC
CASSEGGGWNEQFF
>TRBJ2-5|TRBV30|.|.
TGTGCCTGGAGTGTACTTACTTCGCGGGGGACCCAGTACTTC
CAWSVLTSRGTQYF
>TRBJ1-3|TRBV9|.|.
TGTGCCAGCCGACCCGGGGGGAGCTCTGGAAACACCATATATTTT
CASRPGGSSGNTIYF
>TRBJ2-7|TRBV29-1|.|TRBD2
TGCAGCGTGGAGGTGGGGGGGTTTGAGCAGTACTTC
CSVEVGGFEQYF
>TRBJ2-7|TRBV20-1|.|.
TGCAGTGCAACAGAGATCTACGAGCAGTACTTC
CSATEIYEQYF
>TRBJ2-7|TRBV5-1|.|TRBD1
TGCGCCAGCAGCGATATGCCGGGACAGGGGTACGAGCAGTACTTC
CASSDMPGQGYEQYF
>TRBJ1-2|TRBV18|.|TRBD1
TGTGCCAGCTCACCAACAGGGGCGGACTATGGCTACACCTTC
CASSPTGADYGYTF
>TRBJ1-2|TRBV18|.|.
TGTGCCAGCTCACCCCTTTCCCAGGGGACTAACTATGGCTACACCTTC
CASSPLSQGTNYGYTF
>TRBJ2-1|TRBV7-6|few|.
TGTGCCAGCAGCCCCGCGGGGCAAGGGAATGAGCAGTTCTTC
CASSPAGQGNEQFF
>TRBJ1-4|TRBV6-5|.|.
TGTGCCAGCAGGAGGGGGAAATTTAATGAAAAACTGTTTTTT
CASRRGKFNEKLFF
>TRBJ2-7|TRBV19|.|TRBD2
TGTGCCAGTAGTGTCTTAGCGGGGGGATCCTACGAGCAGTACTTC
CASSVLAGGSYEQYF
>TRBJ2-7|TRBV7-7|.|TRBD2
TGTGCCAGCAGCTTATATATCCCGACACCCGGACTAGTCAACGAGCAGTACTTC
CASSLYIPTPGLVNEQYF
>TRBJ1-2|TRBV14|.|TRBD1
TGTGCCAGCAGCCTTCGGGACAGACCACCTCCCAACTATGGCTACACCTTC
CASSLRDRPPPNYGYTF
>TRBJ1-6|TRBV19|.|TRBD1
TGTGCCAGTAGTATAAAAACAGGGGAAGGTTCACCCCTCCACTTT
CASSIKTGEGSPLHF
>TRBJ2-5|TRBV7-9|.|TRBD1
TGTGCCAGCAGCCCCGACCGTGGACAGGGCGTTGAGACCCAGTACTTC
CASSPDRGQGVETQYF
>TRBJ1-2|TRBV28|.|.
TGTGCCAGCAGTTTAGTCAGGGCGTCCTATGGCTACACCTTC
CASSLVRASYGYTF
>TRBJ2-7|TRBV23-1|.|.
TGCGCCAGCAGTCAAAACTCCGTTGAATCCTACGAGCAGTACTTC
CASSQNSVESYEQYF
>TRBJ1-2|TRBV13|.|.
TGTGCCAGCAGCTCCCTATATGGCTACACCTTC
CASSSLYGYTF
>TRBJ2-2|TRBV19|once|.
TGTGCCAGTAGTATGAGCCAAGCGAACACCGGGGAGCTGTTTTTT
CASSMSQANTGELFF
>TRBJ2-7|TRBV5-1|.|.
TGCGCCAGCAGATTCGCAGGGGCCTCCTACGAGCAGTACTTC
CASRFAGASYEQYF